This entry lists 8 T cell receptor beta chains sequenced from one sample in a study of shared clonotypes between healthy human individuals. Assay used: immunoSEQ multiplex PCR; TCRdb lists only in-frame clones, some missing. The repertoire has roughly 640,000 clones, more than 95% of them found once; the top ten carry 0.045% to 0.06%. Sample: naive CD4+ T cells sorted from blood. This sample's subset: CD45RA+ positively selected. These receptors all come from a woman in her thirties in good health.

This clone was counted a single time. The chain couples TRBV19 to TRBJ2-5, with D unresolved. The V and J ends lost 7 bases and 1 base respectively, with 16 bases between them. Germline V CDR1 and CDR2: LNHDA, SQIVND (reference sequence). The CDR3 extends over 15 amino acids. The CDR3 DNA reads as TGTGCCAGTACCGCTGGACGGGTGAGCCAAGAGACCCAGTACTTC. Its translation: CASTAGRVSQETQYF.

This chain uses TRBV2 with TRBJ1-5; D gene unclear. Trimming removed 4 bases at V and 1 base at J, with 8 bases between. The CDR3 is 14 amino acids. Germline CDR1 reads SNHLY; CDR2 reads FYNNEI. CDR3 in DNA: TGTGCCAGCAGTGCGGCAGAAAGCAATCAGCCCCAGCATTTT. Amino acid sequence: CASSAAESNQPQHF.

DNA of the CDR3: TGTGCCAGTAGTTTTCCGGGACAGCGGGTCGGGCAGCCCCAGCATTTT. It codes for CASSFPGQRVGQPQHF. V and J are TRBV19 and TRBJ1-5, with TRBD1 identical over 7 bases. V shed 5 bases and J 7 bases; nucleotides not matched to a gene: 14. Germline V CDR1 and CDR2: LNHDA, SQIVND (reference sequence). The CDR3 totals 16 residues.

The chain has TRBV2 and TRBJ2-5; 10 bases are a match to TRBD2. Germline V gives CDR1 SNHLY, CDR2 FYNNEI. This CDR3 comprises 14 residues. After removal of 9 bases from V and 1 base from J, the junction contained 5 bases not matched to a gene. CDR3 DNA sequence: TGTGCCAGTAGAGCGGGAGGGCCCCAAGAGACCCAGTACTTC. Residues: CASRAGGPQETQYF.

CDR3 DNA sequence: TGTGCCAGTAGTATTCAGCCGGGACTAGGCTCCTACGAGCAGTACTTC. Encoded protein: CASSIQPGLGSYEQYF. The chain has TRBV19 and TRBJ2-7, with 8 bases aligning to TRBD2. Germline lookup yields CDR1 LNHDA and CDR2 SQIVND (reference sequence). Trimming took 3 bases from V and 0 from J; bases not matched to a gene: 7. The CDR3 is made up of 16 amino acids.

V gene TRBV18 combines with J gene TRBJ2-6; a weak D match, TRBD2 (5 bases). The germline CDR1 and CDR2 sequences are KGHSH and LQKENI. The V gene lost 3 bases and the J gene lost 2 bases, with 11 bases spanning the gap. The CDR3 has 16 amino acids. The CDR3 DNA reads TGTGCCAGCTCACCCCTGACGGGAACTGGGGCCAACGTCCTGACTTTC. It encodes CASSPLTGTGANVLTF.

The CDR3 is CAISPGQTSGYTF. CDR3 bases: TGTGCCATCAGCCCGGGACAGACATCTGGCTACACCTTC. The genes are TRBV10-3 and TRBJ1-2, with 7 nucleotides matching TRBD1. The CDR3 consists of 13 residues. CDR1 and CDR2 from the germline V gene are ENHRY and SYGVKD. The J segment lost 7 bases and the V segment lost 6 bases, leaving 8 bases of the junction unmatched.

The chain joins TRBV6-1 to TRBJ2-7; no clear D gene. CDR1 is MNHNS and CDR2 is SASEGT in the germline V gene. V lost 5 bases and J 1 base, leaving 9 bases between the germline ends. The CDR3 is 13 residues long. The CDR3 DNA reads as TGTGCCAGCAGTATTTCGGTGTCCTACGAGCAGTACTTC. It is translated as CASSISVSYEQYF.